Following are 9 T cell receptor beta chains from one sample sequenced in a study of blood T cell repertoires in COVID-19. This table comes from immunoSEQ multiplex PCR, and its TCRdb copy is limited to in-frame clones, with some not included. The sample lists under 200,000 clones, around 87% occurring once. The sample was peripheral blood. The receptors were sampled from a woman of 80 years or more in a cohort sampled during active or convalescent COVID-19.

V gene TRBV18 combines with J gene TRBJ1-2, with TRBD1 matching over 7 bases. V lost 6 bases, J lost 1 base, and 14 bases stayed unmatched. Germline values: CDR1 KGHSH, CDR2 LQKENI. The CDR3 consists of 17 residues. The CDR3 spells CASSPSRGPPHNYGYTF. The DNA of the CDR3 is TGTGCCAGCTCGCCTTCTAGGGGGCCCCCCCATAACTATGGCTACACCTTC.

This clone was observed a single time. The V call is TRBV18, the J call TRBJ1-2; 7 bases are shared with TRBD1. The CDR3 is 13 residues long. V gave up 8 bases and J gave up 6 bases; unmatched junction bases: 9. Germline V gene data show CDR1 as KGHSH and CDR2 as LQKENI. CDR3 amino acids: CASAVQGLDGYTF. Written as DNA, the CDR3 is TGTGCCAGCGCTGTACAGGGGCTGGATGGCTACACCTTC.

This chain uses TRBV6-1 with TRBJ2-7; TRBD1 agrees at 10 bases. CDR1 MNHNS and CDR2 SASEGT come from the germline V gene. This CDR3 region has 15 residues. The junction had 5 bases not matched to a gene; V was cut back by 3 bases and J by 3 bases. In DNA, the CDR3 is TGTGCCAGCAGTGAGGTCTGGGACAGGGGCTACGAGCAGTACGTC. Its protein product is CASSEVWDRGYEQYV.

The chain couples TRBV6-2 or TRBV6-3 to TRBJ1-5, with D possibly being TRBD1 (5 bases). Deletions cut 2 bases from V and 7 bases from J, with 18 bases between. This CDR3 comprises 16 residues. CDR1 and CDR2 from the germline V gene are MNHEY and SVGEGT. This chain's CDR3 is CASSYRLARADQPQHF. CDR3 sequence (DNA): TGTGCCAGCAGTTACAGATTGGCCAGGGCCGACCAGCCCCAGCATTTT.

The V gene is TRBV6-5, the J gene TRBJ2-3, with D tentatively TRBD1 (5 bases). Germline CDR1 and CDR2: MNHEY and SVGAGI. The CDR3 runs 12 residues. The V end was cut by 0 bases, the J end by 14 bases, with 12 bases between. The CDR3 loop reads CASSYSGAATYF. CDR3 DNA: TGTGCCAGCAGTTACTCAGGGGCAGCAACGTATTTT.

The chain links TRBV20-1 to TRBJ1-2; D unclear. Germline V gene sequence: CDR1 DFQATT, CDR2 SNEGSKA (reference sequence). V lost 4 bases and J lost 1, with 4 bases in between. This CDR3 has 11 amino acids. Here the CDR3 reads CSATVNYGYTF. Here the CDR3 DNA reads TGCAGTGCTACGGTTAACTATGGCTACACCTTC.

This rearrangement joins TRBV2 to TRBJ2-3, with 12 bases aligning to TRBD1. The CDR3 has 14 residues. The V and J ends lost 9 bases and 2 bases, in that order; junction bases with no gene match: 3. Germline V CDR1 and CDR2: SNHLY, FYNNEI. CDR3 protein: CAREGQGATDTQYF. CDR3 in DNA: TGTGCCAGAGAGGGACAGGGGGCCACAGATACGCAGTATTTT.

This clone was counted a few times. The CDR3 sequence: CASSRDRDQPQHF. CDR3 DNA: TGTGCCAGCAGCCGGGACAGAGATCAGCCCCAGCATTTT. The rearrangement uses TRBV6-2 or TRBV6-3 and TRBJ1-5; TRBD1 aligns across 7 bases. V shed 6 bases, J shed 5 bases, and the junction held 4 bases outside the gene matches. The CDR3 has 13 residues. CDR1 MNHEY and CDR2 SVGEGT come from the germline V gene.

The chain joins TRBV6-2 or TRBV6-3 to TRBJ1-2; weak D call: TRBD1 (5 bases). The CDR3 is 13 amino acids. CDR1 MNHEY and CDR2 SVGEGT come from the germline V gene. V lost 4 bases and J 4 bases, leaving 10 bases between the germline ends. The CDR3 DNA follows: TGTGCCAGCAGTTTTCAGGGCATCTATGGCTACACCTTC. This translates into CASSFQGIYGYTF.